These 31 T cell receptor beta chains originate from one sample sequenced in a study of blood T cell repertoires in COVID-19. TCRdb's table, derived via immunoSEQ multiplex PCR, lists solely in-frame clones and lacks some. The table shows 270,000 or so clones, with 80% to 90% occurring only once. The sample taken for sequencing was peripheral blood. All receptors derive from a woman in her thirties with active or convalescent COVID-19.

CDR3 in amino acids: CASSPSTGGVEKLFF. The CDR3 DNA reads TGTGCCAGCTCACCTTCGACAGGGGGCGTTGAAAAACTGTTTTTT. This chain uses TRBV18 with TRBJ1-4; 10 nucleotides line up with TRBD1. The CDR3 extends over 15 amino acids. V was clipped by 3 bases and J by 7 bases; unmatched bases: 5. CDR1 KGHSH and CDR2 LQKENI come from the germline V gene.

The chain couples TRBV7-2 to TRBJ1-2; 7 bases align to TRBD1. J gave up 3 bases and V 5 bases, and 6 bases lay outside the gene matches. CDR1 is SGHTA, CDR2 FQGNSA, per germline. The CDR3 runs to 14 residues. The CDR3 bases are TGTGCCAGCAGCAACAGGGGCGCCGACTATGGCTACACCTTC. This translates into CASSNRGADYGYTF.

The count of this clone is one. The chain couples TRBV9 to TRBJ1-4; no clear D. Trimming cost V 1 base and J 3 bases, with 10 bases left between them. Germline values: CDR1 SGDLS, CDR2 YYNGEE. This CDR3 is built from 15 residues. CDR3 loop: CASSVSAGSNEKLFF. Written as DNA, the CDR3 is TGTGCCAGCAGCGTATCGGCAGGCTCTAATGAAAAACTGTTTTTT.

This clone is a singleton in its sample. This chain connects TRBV10-3 to TRBJ1-6; D is unclear. The CDR3 has 13 amino acids. V dropped 8 bases and J dropped 10 bases, with 15 bases sitting between them. Germline lookup yields CDR1 ENHRY and CDR2 SYGVKD. The DNA of the CDR3 is TGTGCCATCGGCGAGGGAGGAAAGTCACCCCTCCACTTT. This gives the protein CAIGEGGKSPLHF.

This clone was seen just once. The chain carries TRBV4-3 and TRBJ1-2, with 8 bases aligning to TRBD1. Germline V CDR1 and CDR2: LGHNA, YSLEER. The CDR3 has 13 amino acids. The trim removed 1 base at V and 8 bases at J, leaving 3 bases unmatched. The CDR3 is CASSQAGGGGYTF. DNA for the CDR3: TGCGCCAGCAGCCAAGCAGGGGGCGGGGGCTACACCTTC.

The chain joins TRBV5-4 to TRBJ2-5; 9 bases are a match to TRBD2. Germline V gives CDR1 SGHNT, CDR2 YYREEE (reference sequence). Losses at the gene ends were 4 bases for V and 5 bases for J; bases not matched to a gene: 9. This CDR3 spans 15 amino acids. The CDR3 bases are TGTGCCAGCAGCCTAAACCTAGCGGGGAGGGAGACCCAGTACTTC. Its protein is CASSLNLAGRETQYF. The full variable domain, completed using reference TRBV5-4 and TRBJ2-5, is ETGVTQSPTHLIKTRGQQVTLRCSSQSGHNTVSWYQQALGQGPQFIFQYYREEENGRGNFPPRFSGLQFPNYSSELNVNALELDDSALYLCASSLNLAGRETQYFGPGTRLLVL.

CDR3 sequence reads: CASSWQGSLNGYTF. The DNA of the CDR3 is TGTGCCAGCAGTTGGCAGGGGTCGTTAAATGGCTACACCTTC. V and J are TRBV6-5 and TRBJ1-2, with TRBD1 as a possible D gene (6 bases). The CDR3 contains 14 residues. CDR1 is MNHEY, CDR2 SVGAGI, per germline. V was shortened by 4 bases and J by 6 bases, with 15 bases between the two germline ends.

This rearrangement joins TRBV7-2 to TRBJ2-5; the D is unclear. The CDR3 runs 14 residues. Germline assignment: CDR1 SGHTA and CDR2 FQGNSA. Trimming left V 4 bases short and J 0 bases short, with 9 bases between. CDR3 nucleotides: TGTGCCAGCAGCTCCGACTGGTACCAAGAGACCCAGTACTTC. It codes for CASSSDWYQETQYF.

The chain combines TRBV5-3 with TRBJ2-7; TRBD1 matches 9 bases. TRBV5-3 is an open reading frame whose function is uncertain. This CDR3 has 16 residues. V shed 0 bases, J shed 5 bases, and the junction held 9 bases outside the gene matches. CDR3 in amino acids: CARSLVADRGSHEQYF. The CDR3 nucleotides are TGTGCCAGAAGCTTGGTCGCGGACAGGGGTTCCCACGAGCAGTACTTC.

The chain couples TRBV6-6 to TRBJ2-2; D is possibly TRBD1 (5 bases). The CDR3 length is 12 residues. The germline V and J ends were trimmed by 5 bases and 5 bases, with 6 bases remaining between them. Per the germline V gene, CDR1 is MNHNY and CDR2 is SVGAGI (reference sequence). The CDR3 region is CASSDSTGELFF. CDR3 DNA sequence: TGTGCCAGCAGTGACAGTACCGGGGAGCTGTTTTTT.

The rearrangement links TRBV6-5 to TRBJ1-1; TRBD1 is a possible D gene (6 bases). Germline assignment: CDR1 MNHEY and CDR2 SVGAGI. CDR3 length: 12 residues. Trimming removed 5 bases from V and 11 bases from J, with 15 bases in between. CDR3 region: CASSQTGGAAFF. In DNA form, the CDR3 reads TGTGCCAGCAGTCAAACGGGGGGCGCGGCTTTCTTT.

This chain joins TRBV5-1 and TRBJ1-6; the D is unclear. Germline CDR1 reads SGHRS; CDR2 reads YFSETQ. V was pared by 0 bases and J by 7 bases, with 5 bases between. CDR3 length: 13 amino acids. The CDR3 DNA follows: TGCGCCAGCAGCTTGGACGAGAATTCACCCCTCCACTTT. Translated, it gives CASSLDENSPLHF.

The chain couples TRBV7-9 to TRBJ2-2, with 7 bases matching TRBD2. The CDR3 runs to 15 residues. Germline CDR1 reads SEHNR; CDR2 reads FQNEAQ (reference sequence). V lost 8 bases to trimming and J lost 4 bases; unmatched junction nucleotides: 10. CDR3 DNA sequence: TGTGCCAGCTCGTGGGAGGGTACGGCCACCGGGGAGCTGTTTTTT. Protein: CASSWEGTATGELFF.

The rearrangement links TRBV14 to TRBJ1-5, with D maybe TRBD1 (6 bases). CDR3 length: 15 residues. V lost 0 bases and J lost 5, with 11 bases in between. Germline lookup yields CDR1 SGHDN and CDR2 FVKESK. Written as DNA, the CDR3 is TGTGCCAGCAGCCAAGAGGCAGGGGTAGATCAGCCCCAGCATTTT. Translating gives CASSQEAGVDQPQHF.

V usage is TRBV5-8 and J usage is TRBJ2-2; D might be TRBD1 (7 bases). Germline CDR1 SGHTS, CDR2 YDEGEE. Trimming took off 7 bases at V and 7 bases at J, with 17 bases between the two ends. This CDR3 has 14 residues. This CDR3 is CASPRGGGNGELFF. Written as DNA, the CDR3 is TGTGCCAGCCCCCGTGGAGGGGGCAACGGGGAGCTGTTTTTT.

This clone was recorded a few times. The chain couples TRBV7-2 to TRBJ2-1; the match to TRBD2 covers 7 bases. CDR1 is SGHTA, CDR2 FQGNSA, per germline. J lost 6 bases, V lost 5 bases, and 7 bases had no gene match. The length of the CDR3 is 14 residues. In DNA form, the CDR3 reads TGTGCCAGCAGCCTCACTAGCGCCTCCAATGAGCAGTTCTTC. This encodes CASSLTSASNEQFF.

The V and J genes are TRBV7-2 and TRBJ1-6; unclear D gene. CDR1 and CDR2 from the germline V gene are SGHTA and FQGNSA. This CDR3 region has 13 residues. The V end lost 3 bases, the J end lost 7 bases, and 7 bases lay between the germline ends. The CDR3 DNA reads as TGTGCCAGCAGCTTGAGGAGGAATTCACCCCTCCACTTT. Translated: CASSLRRNSPLHF.

The chain employs TRBV28 and TRBJ1-2; D not resolved. Germline V gives CDR1 MDHEN, CDR2 SYDVKM. CDR3 length equals 12 residues. V lost 5 bases and J 5 bases, leaving 9 bases between the germline ends. CDR3: CASSQRGYGYTF. CDR3 bases: TGTGCCAGCAGTCAGAGAGGGTATGGCTACACCTTC.

The genes are TRBV4-3 and TRBJ1-2; 8 bases match TRBD1. After removal of 1 base from V and 4 bases from J, the junction contained 14 bases not matched to a gene. The CDR3 has 18 residues. Germline lookup yields CDR1 LGHNA and CDR2 YSLEER. CDR3 sequence: CASSQGPHGTGGFYGYTF. DNA for the CDR3: TGCGCCAGCAGCCAAGGACCCCATGGGACAGGAGGGTTCTATGGCTACACCTTC.

V and J are TRBV28 and TRBJ2-2; TRBD2 is a possible D gene (6 bases). CDR1 is MDHEN, CDR2 SYDVKM, per germline. This CDR3 region has 17 residues. Trimming removed 6 bases at V and 0 bases at J, with 17 bases between. CDR3 DNA: TGTGCCAGCAGATGGGGAGGCGGGCGGGCGAACACCGGGGAGCTGTTTTTT. Protein: CASRWGGGRANTGELFF. The full variable domain, rest sourced from reference TRBV28 and TRBJ2-2, is DVKVTQSSRYLVKRTGEKVFLECVQDMDHENMFWYRQDPGLGLRLIYFSYDVKMKEKGDIPEGYSVSREKKERFSLILESASTNQTSMYLCASRWGGGRANTGELFFGEGSRLTVL.

This clone turned up a few times. The chain carries TRBV20-1 and TRBJ2-7; 11 positions match TRBD2. V trimming: 7 bases; J trimming: 12 bases; junction bases outside the gene matches: 8. CDR3 length equals 11 residues. Germline values: CDR1 DFQATT, CDR2 SNEGSKA (reference sequence). This CDR3 is CSVLTSGDPYF. In DNA, the CDR3 is TGCAGTGTGTTGACTAGCGGGGATCCGTACTTC.

The chain links TRBV5-1 to TRBJ2-2, with D possibly TRBD1 on 5 matching bases. The CDR3 sequence is 14 residues long. V lost 4 bases and J lost 1, with 8 bases in between. Germline V gene data show CDR1 as SGHRS and CDR2 as YFSETQ. As DNA, the CDR3 is TGCGCCAGCAGCCAAGGACAGAACACCGGGGAGCTGTTTTTT. Translated, it gives CASSQGQNTGELFF.

The genes are TRBV25-1 and TRBJ1-1; TRBD1 agrees at 9 bases. The CDR3 consists of 16 residues. Germline V CDR1 and CDR2: MGHDK, SYGVNS. V lost 10 bases, J lost 5 bases, and 17 bases stayed unmatched. Written as DNA, the CDR3 is TGTGCCACGCAGGGGCACAGGGGGCTGATGGGAACTGAAGCTTTCTTT. Translating gives CATQGHRGLMGTEAFF. The whole variable domain, filled in from reference TRBV25-1 and TRBJ1-1, reads EADIYQTPRYLVIGTGKKITLECSQTMGHDKMYWYQQDPGMELHLIHYSYGVNSTEKGDLSSESTVSRIRTEHFPLTLESARPSHTSQYLCATQGHRGLMGTEAFFGQGTRLTVV.

The J gene is TRBJ1-3, the V gene TRBV19; no definite D call. CDR1 is LNHDA, CDR2 SQIVND, per germline (reference sequence). Deletions cut 7 bases from V and 0 bases from J, with 10 bases between. CDR3 length equals 14 residues. The CDR3 spells CASKVAGSGNTIYF. CDR3 nucleotide sequence: TGTGCCAGTAAAGTGGCGGGCTCTGGAAACACCATATATTTT.

The V and J genes are TRBV9 and TRBJ1-5; TRBD1 matches 9 bases. Germline-derived CDR1 and CDR2 are SGDLS and YYNGEE. The J segment lost 2 bases and the V segment lost 0 bases, leaving 6 bases of the junction unmatched. The CDR3 consists of 17 residues. The CDR3 bases are TGTGCCAGCAGCGTAGAATACAGGGGGCGTTGCAATCAGCCCCAGCATTTT. Encoded protein: CASSVEYRGRCNQPQHF.

The chain joins TRBV2 to TRBJ1-1; possible D gene TRBD1, 6 bases. V lost 3 bases and J 5 bases, leaving 13 bases between the germline ends. Germline values: CDR1 SNHLY, CDR2 FYNNEI. This CDR3 spans 14 amino acids. This chain's CDR3 is CASSEGGAHTEAFF. The DNA of the CDR3 is TGTGCCAGCAGTGAGGGGGGGGCGCATACTGAAGCTTTCTTT.

This sequence joins TRBV7-2 and TRBJ1-5; D might be TRBD1 (5 bases). V was clipped by 2 bases and J by 2 bases, with 7 bases between them. Germline values: CDR1 SGHTA, CDR2 FQGNSA. The CDR3 loop spans 14 amino acids. CDR3 in amino acids: CASSLQGGNQPQHF. DNA of the CDR3: TGTGCCAGCAGCTTACAAGGGGGCAATCAGCCCCAGCATTTT.

This chain connects TRBV3-1 (or the pseudogene TRBV3-2) to TRBJ2-2, with D perhaps matching TRBD1 (5 bases). The ends were cut back, 3 bases at V and 8 bases at J, with 16 bases in the middle. CDR1 and CDR2 from the germline V gene are LGHDT and YNNKEL (reference sequence). This CDR3 is built from 15 residues. CDR3 protein: CASSHRQWGRGELFF. The CDR3 DNA reads as TGTGCCAGCAGCCACCGCCAATGGGGCAGGGGGGAGCTGTTTTTT.

The V call is TRBV14, the J call TRBJ2-3; D unresolved. This CDR3 has 13 residues. CDR1 is SGHDN, CDR2 FVKESK, per germline. V lost 4 bases to trimming and J lost 0 bases, with 5 bases between them. Here the CDR3 reads CASSPSSTDTQYF. The CDR3 DNA reads as TGTGCCAGCAGCCCCTCTAGCACAGATACGCAGTATTTT. Drawing the rest from reference TRBV14 and TRBJ2-3, the complete variable domain is EAGVTQFPSHSVIEKGQTVTLRCDPISGHDNLYWYRRVMGKEIKFLLHFVKESKQDESGMPNNRFLAERTGGTYSTLKVQPAELEDSGVYFCASSPSSTDTQYFGPGTRLTVL.

This CDR3 reads CASSLITSAEHNEQFF. CDR3 coding DNA: TGTGCCAGCAGCTTAATTACTAGCGCGGAACACAATGAGCAGTTCTTC. The chain combines TRBV7-9 with TRBJ2-1, with TRBD2 matching over 7 bases. The germline V gene has CDR1 SEHNR and CDR2 FQNEAQ (reference sequence). This CDR3 comprises 16 residues. The V and J ends lost 2 bases and 5 bases, in that order; junction bases with no gene match: 9.

J is TRBJ2-3 and V is TRBV7-9, with 9 positions matching TRBD1. CDR1 is SEHNR, CDR2 FQNEAQ, per germline (reference sequence). Losses at the gene ends were 1 base for V and 5 bases for J; bases not matched to a gene: 4. The CDR3 spans 15 residues. The CDR3 DNA follows: TGTGCCAGCAGCTTAGAAGGGACAGGGAGAGATACGCAGTATTTT. This codes for CASSLEGTGRDTQYF. Complete variable domain (other parts from reference TRBV7-9 and TRBJ2-3): DTGVSQNPRHKITKRGQNVTFRCDPISEHNRLYWYRQTLGQGPEFLTYFQNEAQLEKSRLLSDRFSAERPKGSFSTLEIQRTEQGDSAMYLCASSLEGTGRDTQYFGPGTRLTVL.